The next 27 T cell receptor beta chains were all read from a single sample in a study of identical twins. TCRdb analysed the 5' RACE reads with MiXCR anew, one entry per CDR3 protein. The sample yields a few hundred thousand distinct CDR3 sequences, roughly 12% seen once. This same sample was also part of a study on yellow fever vaccine responses in identical twins.

The sequenced material came from memory (CD45RO+) T cells sorted from blood. The receptors originated from a woman younger than 35 in good health.

V usage is TRBV5-1 and J usage is TRBJ2-2, with 10 bases aligning to TRBD2. The CDR3 has 15 residues. With 2 bases clipped from V and 6 bases from J, the junction kept 4 bases outside the gene matches. The germline V gene has CDR1 SGHRS and CDR2 YFSETQ. The CDR3 reads CASSFLAGGSGELFF. The CDR3 DNA sequence: TGCGCCAGCAGCTTTTTAGCGGGAGGTTCCGGGGAGCTGTTTTTT.

This clonotype was picked up a small number of times. This sequence joins TRBV28 and TRBJ2-3; 9 bases align to TRBD2. Trimming cost V 2 bases and J 0 bases; bases outside gene matches: 6. This CDR3 region has 17 residues. Germline V lookup: CDR1 MDHEN, CDR2 SYDVKM. The CDR3 loop is CASSLIGSGRSTDTQYF. The CDR3 nucleotides are TGTGCCAGCAGTTTAATAGGTAGCGGGAGAAGCACAGATACGCAGTATTTT.

V gene TRBV3-1 combines with J gene TRBJ2-3; possibly TRBD2 for D (7 bases). CDR3 length equals 15 residues. V was trimmed by 0 bases and J by 2 bases, leaving 9 bases between them. Germline V gene lookup returns CDR1 LGHDT and CDR2 YNNKEL (reference sequence). The CDR3 region is CASSQDGGLTDTQYF. The CDR3 region has the DNA TGTGCCAGCAGCCAAGACGGGGGGCTCACAGATACGCAGTATTTT.

The V call is TRBV3-1, the J call TRBJ1-1; weak D call: TRBD1 (5 bases). Trimming pared 3 bases from V and 4 bases from J, leaving 9 bases between. Germline CDR1 LGHDT, CDR2 YNNKEL (reference sequence). The CDR3 has 13 residues. The CDR3 sequence is CASSHRDSTEAFF. DNA for the CDR3: TGTGCCAGCAGCCACAGGGATTCCACTGAAGCTTTCTTT. Using reference TRBV3-1 and TRBJ1-1 for the parts outside the CDR3, the full variable domain is DTAVSQTPKYLVTQMGNDKSIKCEQNLGHDTMYWYKQDSKKFLKIMFSYNNKELIINETVPNRFSPKSPDKAHLNLHINSLELGDSAVYFCASSHRDSTEAFFGQGTRLTVV.

In its sample, this clonotype was seen many times. V usage is TRBV4-2 and J usage is TRBJ2-6; D tentatively reads TRBD1 or TRBD2 (6 bases each). The CDR3 contains 16 residues. The V end was cut by 0 bases, the J end by 2 bases, with 8 bases between. Germline assignment: CDR1 LGHNA and CDR2 YNFKEQ. The CDR3 DNA follows: TGTGCCAGCAGCCAAGAGGAGGGGGCTGGGGCCAACGTCCTGACTTTC. This codes for CASSQEEGAGANVLTF.

In its sample, this clonotype was seen many times. This chain connects TRBV5-1 to TRBJ2-5; TRBD1 matches at 9 bases. CDR3 size: 18 residues. CDR1 and CDR2 from the germline V gene are SGHRS and YFSETQ. V lost 4 bases, J lost 1 base, and 14 bases stayed unmatched. In DNA, the CDR3 is TGCGCCAGCAGCCAGGGACAGGGAGTCGGGATATTCCAAGAGACCCAGTACTTC. Protein sequence: CASSQGQGVGIFQETQYF.

This clonotype was observed a handful of times. V is TRBV7-2 and J is TRBJ2-1; 11 nucleotides align to TRBD2. Germline CDR1 and CDR2: SGHTA and FQGNSA. The CDR3 is 14 residues long. The J segment lost 9 bases and the V segment lost 10 bases, leaving 11 bases of the junction unmatched. The CDR3, as DNA: TGTGCCACCTCCGGGACTAGCGGACCAGGTGAGCAGTTCTTC. It encodes CATSGTSGPGEQFF.

This clonotype was picked up a small number of times. The chain recombines TRBV5-5 with TRBJ2-5; the match to TRBD2 covers 8 bases. From germline, CDR1 is SGHKS and CDR2 YYEKEE (reference sequence). This CDR3 contains 15 residues. After removal of 2 bases from V and 5 bases from J, the junction contained 8 bases not matched to a gene. CDR3 in amino acids: CASSFLQRGWETQYF. For the CDR3, the DNA is TGTGCCAGCAGCTTCCTACAGCGGGGGTGGGAGACCCAGTACTTC.

This chain connects TRBV7-9 to TRBJ2-7; D possibly matches TRBD1 or TRBD2 (5 bases each). The CDR3 totals 16 residues. Germline-derived CDR1 and CDR2 are SEHNR and FQNEAQ (reference sequence). With 1 base removed from V and 0 bases from J, the gap between germline ends came to 13 bases. In DNA, the CDR3 is TGTGCCAGCAGCTTAGGTAGAGCAGGGAGCTCCTACGAGCAGTACTTC. Translated, it gives CASSLGRAGSSYEQYF.

This clonotype was picked up many times. The chain recombines TRBV5-1 with TRBJ2-5, with D unclear. V lost 0 bases and J 3 bases, leaving 3 bases between the germline ends. The length of the CDR3 is 12 residues. Germline CDR1 is SGHRS and CDR2 is YFSETQ. In DNA, the CDR3 is TGCGCCAGCAGCTTGGTCGAAGAGACCCAGTACTTC. Its protein is CASSLVEETQYF.

This clonotype was recorded a few times. The chain employs TRBV28 and TRBJ2-1; D unclear. This CDR3 has 15 residues. Trimming removed 7 bases from V and 2 bases from J, with 15 bases in between. The germline V gene has CDR1 MDHEN and CDR2 SYDVKM. Here the CDR3 DNA reads TGTGCCAGCACCCAGTCCGGTTATACCTACAATGAGCAGTTCTTC. Its protein is CASTQSGYTYNEQFF.

This clonotype was counted between two and nine times. The V and J genes are TRBV20-1 and TRBJ1-2; 8 nucleotides match TRBD1. Germline V gene lookup returns CDR1 DFQATT and CDR2 SNEGSKA (reference sequence). The CDR3 runs to 15 residues. V shed 5 bases and J 4 bases; nucleotides not matched to a gene: 12. The CDR3, as DNA: TGCAGTGCTTTTCCCCCTGGACAGGGCGGCTATGGCTACACCTTC. This codes for CSAFPPGQGGYGYTF.

The chain carries TRBV9 and TRBJ1-1; 7 bases align to TRBD1. Per the germline V gene, CDR1 is SGDLS and CDR2 is YYNGEE. Germline trimming cut 7 bases from V and 3 bases from J; bases unmatched to any gene: 6. The CDR3 is 13 residues long. This chain's CDR3 is CASQGRGDTEAFF. The CDR3 DNA sequence: TGTGCCAGCCAAGGCAGGGGGGACACTGAAGCTTTCTTT.

This clonotype was found many times. The rearrangement uses TRBV28 and TRBJ2-3; possibly TRBD1 or TRBD2 for D (5 bases each). V was trimmed by 6 bases and J by 1 base, leaving 14 bases between them. CDR3 length: 15 amino acids. In germline, CDR1 is MDHEN, CDR2 SYDVKM. CDR3 bases: TGTGCCAGCAGCCCCTCCCGGGACGGCACAGATACGCAGTATTTT. Protein: CASSPSRDGTDTQYF.

This clonotype has ten or more counts. This rearrangement joins TRBV12-3 or TRBV12-4 to TRBJ2-2; TRBD1 matches 7 bases. V was pared by 3 bases and J by 6 bases, with 4 bases of the junction left unmatched. CDR3 length: 14 residues. The CDR3 loop reads CASSFLQGSGELFF. The CDR3 DNA reads TGTGCCAGCAGTTTCTTACAGGGGTCCGGGGAGCTGTTTTTT.

This clonotype was recorded a few times. The rearrangement uses TRBV12-3 or TRBV12-4 and TRBJ2-1, with D possibly TRBD1 on 5 matching bases. V shed 3 bases and J shed 2 bases, with 8 bases lying between them. The CDR3 has 14 amino acids. The CDR3 DNA is TGTGCCAGCAGTTTTGACAGAACCTACAATGAGCAGTTCTTC. It codes for CASSFDRTYNEQFF.

The chain links TRBV7-2 to TRBJ2-7; tentatively, D is TRBD1 (6 bases). V lost 5 bases to trimming and J lost 6 bases, with 14 bases between them. From germline, CDR1 is SGHTA and CDR2 FQGNSA. This CDR3 spans 13 amino acids. In DNA form, the CDR3 reads TGTGCCAGCAGCACCGTTACAGGGATCGAGCAGTACTTC. Its protein product is CASSTVTGIEQYF. Based on the CDR3 plus reference TRBV7-2 and TRBJ2-7, the full variable domain is GAGVSQSPSNKVTEKGKDVELRCDPISGHTALYWYRQSLGQGLEFLIYFQGNSAPDKSGLPSDRFSAERTGGSVSTLTIQRTQQEDSAVYLCASSTVTGIEQYFGPGTRLTVT.

The chain uses TRBV28 and TRBJ1-4; 7 bases fit TRBD1. The J segment lost 2 bases and the V segment lost 6 bases, leaving 9 bases of the junction unmatched. From germline, CDR1 is MDHEN and CDR2 SYDVKM. The CDR3 has 16 residues. This CDR3 reads CASSRPKTGTNEKLFF. The CDR3 DNA sequence: TGTGCCAGCAGCCGACCAAAGACAGGGACTAATGAAAAACTGTTTTTT.

This chain connects TRBV12-3 or TRBV12-4 to TRBJ1-2, with TRBD1 as a possible D gene (6 bases). Trimming took off 6 bases at V and 4 bases at J, with 18 bases between the two ends. The CDR3 sequence is 15 residues long. The CDR3 DNA is TGTGCCAGCAGCCCAGACAGGACCTCTGGCTATGGCTACACCTTC. It codes for CASSPDRTSGYGYTF.

The chain recombines TRBV5-4 with TRBJ2-3; no clear D gene. Germline V gives CDR1 SGHNT, CDR2 YYREEE (reference sequence). This CDR3 is built from 16 residues. Trimming left V 4 bases short and J 0 bases short, with 15 bases between. CDR3 in DNA: TGTGCCAGCAGCAAATCGGCCCTTACTAGCACAGATACGCAGTATTTT. It codes for CASSKSALTSTDTQYF.

This clonotype appeared many times. The V and J genes are TRBV6-2 or TRBV6-3 and TRBJ2-5; D unclear. The CDR3 is made up of 13 amino acids. The germline V gene encodes CDR1 MNHEY and CDR2 SVGEGT. Trimming shortened V by 6 bases and J by 4 bases, and 12 bases separated the two germline ends. CDR3 DNA sequence: TGTGCCAGCAGCTTTGGGGTGGGAGAGACCCAGTACTTC. Its protein is CASSFGVGETQYF.

The rearrangement joins TRBV12-3 or TRBV12-4 to TRBJ2-3, with D unresolved. The CDR3 has 13 amino acids. V was clipped by 2 bases and J by 4 bases, with 7 bases between them. The DNA for the CDR3 is TGTGCCAGCAGTTTACCTCTTTCAGATACGCAGTATTTT. Encoded protein: CASSLPLSDTQYF.

DNA for the CDR3: TGTGCCAGCAGGGACGGGACAGGGGTCTCCTACGAGCAGTACTTC. It yields the protein CASRDGTGVSYEQYF. V usage is TRBV6-1 and J usage is TRBJ2-7; 10 bases are a match to TRBD1. The ends lost 6 bases at V and 0 bases at J; junction bases unmatched: 5. This CDR3 comprises 15 residues. In germline, CDR1 is MNHNS, CDR2 SASEGT.

This clonotype was recorded a few times. The chain recombines TRBV27 with TRBJ2-1, with 7 bases matching TRBD1. The ends lost 5 bases at V and 4 bases at J; junction bases unmatched: 11. CDR1 is MNHEY and CDR2 is SMNVEV in the germline V gene (reference sequence). The CDR3 is made up of 16 amino acids. The CDR3 protein is CASSRRGLTGYNEQFF. The CDR3 DNA reads TGTGCCAGCAGTCGACGAGGGCTGACAGGGTACAATGAGCAGTTCTTC.

This clonotype was observed a handful of times. The chain joins TRBV30 to TRBJ1-6; TRBD1 matches at 8 bases. The CDR3 runs to 14 residues. V gave up 4 bases and J gave up 6 bases; unmatched junction bases: 5. Germline V gene lookup returns CDR1 GTSNPN and CDR2 SVGIG (reference sequence). The CDR3 DNA reads as TGTGCCTGGACCAGGGACAGGATTAATTCACCCCTCCACTTT. It translates to CAWTRDRINSPLHF.

This clonotype was observed a single time. The V and J genes are TRBV7-2 and TRBJ2-3; 11 nucleotides agree with TRBD2. The CDR3 is 16 residues long. The V gene end was trimmed by 5 bases and the J gene end by 1 base; junction bases not matched to a gene: 5. Germline V gives CDR1 SGHTA, CDR2 FQGNSA. The CDR3 DNA sequence: TGTGCCAGCAGCGCTGGGACTAGCGGACGCACAGATACGCAGTATTTT. This translates into CASSAGTSGRTDTQYF.

This clonotype has a handful of counts. The rearrangement links TRBV20-1 to TRBJ2-7, with D possibly TRBD1 on 5 matching bases. Looked up from germline, CDR1 is DFQATT and CDR2 is SNEGSKA (reference sequence). The CDR3 consists of 13 residues. V dropped 5 bases and J dropped 5 bases, with 16 bases sitting between them. The CDR3 here is CSALQGSLHEQYF. In DNA form, the CDR3 reads TGCAGTGCTCTTCAGGGTTCTCTCCACGAGCAGTACTTC.